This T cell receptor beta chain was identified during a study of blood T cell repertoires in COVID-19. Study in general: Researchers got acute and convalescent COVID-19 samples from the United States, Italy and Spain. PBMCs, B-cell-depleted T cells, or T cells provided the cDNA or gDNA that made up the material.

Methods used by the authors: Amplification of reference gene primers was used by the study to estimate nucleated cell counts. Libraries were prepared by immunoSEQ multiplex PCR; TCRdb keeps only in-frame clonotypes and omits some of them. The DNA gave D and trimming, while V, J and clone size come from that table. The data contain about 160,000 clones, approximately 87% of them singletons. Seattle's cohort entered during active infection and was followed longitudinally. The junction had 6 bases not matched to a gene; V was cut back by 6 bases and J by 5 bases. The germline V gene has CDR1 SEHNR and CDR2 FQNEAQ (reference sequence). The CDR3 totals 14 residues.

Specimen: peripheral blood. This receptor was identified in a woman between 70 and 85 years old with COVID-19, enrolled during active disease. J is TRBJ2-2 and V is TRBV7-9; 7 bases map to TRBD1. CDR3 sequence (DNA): TGTGCCAGCAGTCCAAACAGGGGTACCGGGGAGCTGTTTTTT. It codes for CASSPNRGTGELFF.